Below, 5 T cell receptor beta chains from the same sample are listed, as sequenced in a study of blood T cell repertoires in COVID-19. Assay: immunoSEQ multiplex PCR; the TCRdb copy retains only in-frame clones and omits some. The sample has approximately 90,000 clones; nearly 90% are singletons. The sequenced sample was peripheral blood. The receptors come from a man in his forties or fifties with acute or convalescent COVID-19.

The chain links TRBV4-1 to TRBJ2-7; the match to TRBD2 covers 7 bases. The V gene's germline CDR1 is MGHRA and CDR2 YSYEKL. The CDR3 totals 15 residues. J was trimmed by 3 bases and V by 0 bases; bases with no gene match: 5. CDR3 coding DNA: TGCGCCAGCAGCCAAGAGGGAGCGGGATTCTACGAGCAGTACTTC. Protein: CASSQEGAGFYEQYF.

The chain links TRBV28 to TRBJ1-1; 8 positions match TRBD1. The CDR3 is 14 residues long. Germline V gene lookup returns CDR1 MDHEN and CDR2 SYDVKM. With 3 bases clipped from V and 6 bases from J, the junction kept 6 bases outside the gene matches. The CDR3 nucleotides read TGTGCCAGCAGTTTCTCGGACAGGGCGGCTGAAGCTTTCTTT. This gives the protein CASSFSDRAAEAFF.

CDR3 DNA sequence: TGTGCCAGCAGCTTAGCCGCGGAGGGGTATGAAAAACTGTTTTTT. This sequence encodes CASSLAAEGYEKLFF. The gene calls are TRBV7-8 and TRBJ1-4; a possible D gene is TRBD1 (5 bases). The CDR3 loop spans 15 amino acids. Trimming cost V 0 bases and J 6 bases, with 11 bases left between them. Germline-derived CDR1 and CDR2 are SGHVS and FQNEAQ. The whole variable domain, remainder taken from reference TRBV7-8 and TRBJ1-4, is GAGVSQSPRYKVAKRGQDVALRCDPISGHVSLFWYQQALGQGPEFLTYFQNEAQLDKSGLPSDRFFAERPEGSVSTLKIQRTQQEDSAVYLCASSLAAEGYEKLFFGSGTQLSVL.

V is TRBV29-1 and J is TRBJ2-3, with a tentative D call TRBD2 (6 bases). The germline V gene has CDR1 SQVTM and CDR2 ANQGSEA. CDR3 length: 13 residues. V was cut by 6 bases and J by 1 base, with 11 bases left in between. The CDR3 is CSVLADGTDTQYF. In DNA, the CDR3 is TGCAGCGTGTTAGCGGATGGCACAGATACGCAGTATTTT.

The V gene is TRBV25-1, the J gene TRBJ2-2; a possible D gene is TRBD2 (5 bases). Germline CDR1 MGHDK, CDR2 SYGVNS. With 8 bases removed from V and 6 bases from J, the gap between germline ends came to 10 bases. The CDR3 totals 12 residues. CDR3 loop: CASYGIAGELFF. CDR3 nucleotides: TGTGCCAGCTACGGGATTGCCGGGGAGCTGTTTTTT.